Listed here is a single TCR beta chain. The entry originates in a study of shared clonotypes between healthy human individuals. Germline CDR1 is KGHSH and CDR2 is LQKENI. V was clipped by 1 base and J by 3 bases, with 10 bases between them. This CDR3 is 15 amino acids long. Produced via immunoSEQ multiplex PCR; TCRdb's table is partial and in-frame only. The data show 1.4 million to 1.5 million clones, about 96% seen once. The V and J genes are TRBV18 and TRBJ1-3; D call uncertain. Source material: naive CD4+ T cells sorted from blood. Subset: CD45RA+ positively selected. This receptor was identified in a man aged 25 to 40 in good health. CDR3 nucleotide sequence: TGTGCCAGCTCACCACGGTCTTTTCGTGGAAACACCATATATTTT. Amino acids: CASSPRSFRGNTIYF. The full variable domain, with the rest looked up from reference TRBV18 and TRBJ1-3, is NAGVMQNPRHLVRRRGQEARLRCSPMKGHSHVYWYRQLPEEGLKFMVYLQKENIIDESGMPKERFSAEFPKEGPSILRIQQVVRGDSAAYFCASSPRSFRGNTIYFGEGSWLTVV.